These T cell receptor beta chains were read from a single sample in a study of vaccination and CD4 T cells after COVID-19. Their recognized antigens are unknown. TCRdb re-called the PCR reads with MiXCR, one entry per CDR3 protein. The sample carries about 20,000 distinct CDR3 sequences, approximately 70% recorded once. Sequencing used CD4+ T cells from blood, cultured in vitro. All receptors derive from a human donor who had recovered from COVID-19. The CDR3 runs from the conserved cysteine through the conserved F or W. A D gene is named only where the DNA matches it firmly. Some rows mark clone size as missing; the rest say once, few, many or name a class of expanded clone.

V,D,J,size,DNA,CDR3
TRBV10-3,TRBD1,TRBJ1-5,-,TGTGCCATTGGGGAGGGACAGAGTGTCAATCAGCCCCAGCATTTT,CAIGEGQSVNQPQHF
TRBV5-4,TRBD2,TRBJ2-7,-,TGTGCCAGCAGGAAGGGACTAGCGCCAGGAGAGCAGTACTTC,CASRKGLAPGEQYF
TRBV20-1,TRBD2,TRBJ2-1,-,TGCAGTGCTAGAGTTGGGCTAGCGGGAGTATTTGAGCAGTTCTTC,CSARVGLAGVFEQFF
TRBV12-3/TRBV12-4,TRBD1,TRBJ2-3,once,TGTGCCAGCAGTCGAACAGGGGGCGGGACAGATACGCAGTATTTT,CASSRTGGGTDTQYF
TRBV19,-,TRBJ1-3,-,TGTGCCAGTAGTGCGCTCGCAGCCGGTGACCGAAACACCATATATTTT,CASSALAAGDRNTIYF
TRBV7-2,-,TRBJ1-2,-,TGTGCCAGCTCATCGCAGGGGAAGGACTATGGCTACACCTTC,CASSSQGKDYGYTF
TRBV5-6,TRBD1,TRBJ1-6,-,TGTGCCAGCAGCCCTCCCCATGGACAGGGGATACGTTCACCCCTCCACTTT,CASSPPHGQGIRSPLHF
TRBV4-3,TRBD1,TRBJ1-3,-,TGCGCCAGCAGCCAAGACAGGGGGAGTGGAAACACCATATATTTT,CASSQDRGSGNTIYF
TRBV24-1,-,TRBJ2-5,once,TGTGCCACCAGTGACCCGACGGGCATACAAGAGACCCAGTACTTC,CATSDPTGIQETQYF
TRBV20-1,TRBD1,TRBJ1-2,-,TGCAGTGCTAGAGATGGTACAGGGGGTCTGGGCTACACCTTC,CSARDGTGGLGYTF
TRBV7-2,TRBD2,TRBJ2-2,-,TGTGCCAGCAGCCGGGGGGGGTCCTCGAACACCGGGGAGCCGTTTTTT,CASSRGGSSNTGEPFF
TRBV4-2,TRBD1,TRBJ1-1,-,TGTGCCAGCAGCCGTGACAGGGACACTGAAGCTTTCTTT,CASSRDRDTEAFF
TRBV24-1,TRBD1,TRBJ2-2,-,TGTGCCACCAGTGAGCTGACAGGGCGAAACACCGGGGAGCTGTTTTTT,CATSELTGRNTGELFF
TRBV24-1,TRBD2,TRBJ2-3,-,TGTGCCACCGACGCCGGGAGGGGCACAGATACGCAGTATTTT,CATDAGRGTDTQYF
TRBV7-8,TRBD1,TRBJ1-3,once,TGTGCCAGCAGCTCCCGGACAGGGGGTCTTGGAAACACCATATATTTT,CASSSRTGGLGNTIYF
TRBV20-1,-,TRBJ1-1,-,TGCAGTGCCCTTAGTCTGGGAGAAGCTTTCTTT,CSALSLGEAFF
TRBV7-2,TRBD1,TRBJ1-1,-,TGTGCCAGCAGCTTGGGCCGGGACAGGGCCTTTGAAGCTTTCTTT,CASSLGRDRAFEAFF
TRBV27,-,TRBJ1-1,few,TGTGCCAGCAGACCACGCGCGGGGAACACTGAAGCTTTCTTT,CASRPRAGNTEAFF
TRBV5-1,-,TRBJ1-1,once,TGCGCCAGCAGCGTCGGACCGAGGATGAACACTGAAGCTTTCTTT,CASSVGPRMNTEAFF
TRBV5-1,-,TRBJ2-3,-,TGCGCCAGCAGCCTTGGACTGCACGGGGATACGCAGTATTTT,CASSLGLHGDTQYF
TRBV6-2/TRBV6-3,-,TRBJ1-5,-,TGTGCCAGCAGACGTCTTGGGGACCAGCCCCAGCATTTT,CASRRLGDQPQHF
TRBV6-1,TRBD1,TRBJ2-1,once,TGTGCCAGCAGTCCTACAGGGGCTGCCAACAATGAGCAGTTCTTC,CASSPTGAANNEQFF
TRBV12-3/TRBV12-4,-,TRBJ2-7,-,TGTGCCAGCAGTTTTCGCGGGACAACCTACGAGCAGTACTTC,CASSFRGTTYEQYF
TRBV15,-,TRBJ1-4,-,TGTGCCACCAGCAGAGACAGGGACGGCCGGTTTAGGTATTTTTTT,CATSRDRDGRFRYFF
TRBV24-1,-,TRBJ2-2,-,TGTGCCACCGGAGGGGGGGCGAACACCGGGGAGCTGTTTTTT,CATGGGANTGELFF
TRBV20-1,-,TRBJ2-3,-,TGCAGTGCTAGCGGGGGGCTTTACACAGATACGCAGTATTTT,CSASGGLYTDTQYF
TRBV24-1,-,TRBJ2-1,once,TGTGCCACCAGTGACCTCTACAATGAGCAGTTCTTC,CATSDLYNEQFF
TRBV6-2/TRBV6-3,-,TRBJ2-3,few,TGTGCCAGCAGTTACGGGTCGAGTACGCAGTATTTT,CASSYGSSTQYF
TRBV11-3,TRBD2,TRBJ2-5,-,TGTGCCAGCAGCCCTCCCGGGACTAGCCGGAGTGGAGAGACCCAGTACTTC,CASSPPGTSRSGETQYF
TRBV10-3,-,TRBJ1-1,-,TGTGCCATCAGTGCGAACAGGGACACTGAAGCTTTCTTT,CAISANRDTEAFF
TRBV2,-,TRBJ1-1,-,TGTGCCAGCAGTCGACCAATCGCCCGAGTCACTGAAGCTTTCTTT,CASSRPIARVTEAFF
TRBV5-1,-,TRBJ1-1,-,TGCGCCAGCAGCTTGCAGGGAAACACTGAAGCTTTCTTT,CASSLQGNTEAFF
TRBV7-2,TRBD1,TRBJ2-3,-,TGTGCCAGTGACAGGGGGCTCTTCACAGATACGCAGTATTTT,CASDRGLFTDTQYF
TRBV7-2,-,TRBJ2-2,-,TGTGCCAGCAGCCCTACAACAGGGAAGACCGGGGAGCTGTTTTTT,CASSPTTGKTGELFF
TRBV20-1,TRBD1,TRBJ1-2,-,TGCAGTGCTAGAGATTACACAGGGGATTCCTATGGCTACACCTTC,CSARDYTGDSYGYTF
TRBV20-1,-,TRBJ1-3,-,TGCAGTGCAAACCGCGGGGGAGGGACAACAACTGGAAACACCATATATTTT,CSANRGGGTTTGNTIYF
TRBV6-2/TRBV6-3,-,TRBJ1-2,-,TGTGCCAGCAGTCCTCGACCTAAATTGGGCTACACCTTC,CASSPRPKLGYTF
TRBV6-2/TRBV6-3,-,TRBJ1-3,-,TGTGCCAGCAGAGGGACGGCCTCTGGAAACACCATATATTTT,CASRGTASGNTIYF
TRBV6-2/TRBV6-3,TRBD2,TRBJ2-7,-,TGTGCCAGCAGTTCGAAGGGGCAAGCGGGAGGCTACGAGCAGTACTTC,CASSSKGQAGGYEQYF